This T cell receptor (beta chain) was observed in a study of blood T cell repertoires in COVID-19. Study details: Collection of acute and convalescent COVID-19 samples took place in the United States, Italy and Spain. Sources were T cells, B-cell-depleted T cells, or PBMCs; the material itself was cDNA or gDNA.

In the original analysis: The assay estimated nucleated cells by amplifying reference gene primers. Libraries were prepared by immunoSEQ multiplex PCR; TCRdb keeps only in-frame clonotypes and omits some of them. V, J and clone size are those of that table, while D and trimming were read from the DNA. The sample has 190,000 or so clones, about 93% seen once. Trimming left V 5 bases short and J 6 bases short, with 13 bases between. Germline V gene lookup returns CDR1 SGHTA and CDR2 FQGTGA. The length of the CDR3 is 14 residues. This clone showed up just once. This receptor was identified in a young man with COVID-19, enrolled during active disease. Sequencing was performed on peripheral blood. The genes are TRBV7-3 and TRBJ2-2; maybe TRBD2 (7 bases). The DNA of the CDR3 is TGTGCCAGCAGCCCCGAGGGGGGGGCCGGGGAGCTGTTTTTT. Its translation: CASSPEGGAGELFF. Full variable domain (rest looked up from reference TRBV7-3 and TRBJ2-2): GAGVSQTPSNKVTEKGKYVELRCDPISGHTALYWYRQSLGQGPEFLIYFQGTGAADDSGLPNDRFFAVRPEGSVSTLKIQRTERGDSAVYLCASSPEGGAGELFFGEGSRLTVL.